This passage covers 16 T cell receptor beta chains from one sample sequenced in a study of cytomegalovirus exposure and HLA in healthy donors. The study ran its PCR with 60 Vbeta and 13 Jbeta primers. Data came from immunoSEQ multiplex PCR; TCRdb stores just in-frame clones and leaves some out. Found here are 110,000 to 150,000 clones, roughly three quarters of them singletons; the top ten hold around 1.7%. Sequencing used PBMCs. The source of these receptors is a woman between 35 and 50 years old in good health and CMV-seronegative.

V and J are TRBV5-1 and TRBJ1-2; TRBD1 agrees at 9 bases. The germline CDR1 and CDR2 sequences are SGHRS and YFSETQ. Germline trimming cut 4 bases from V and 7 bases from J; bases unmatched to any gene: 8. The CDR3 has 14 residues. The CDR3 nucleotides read TGCGCCAGCAGCGTGGGACAGGGAAAGGGTGGCTACACCTTC. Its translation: CASSVGQGKGGYTF.

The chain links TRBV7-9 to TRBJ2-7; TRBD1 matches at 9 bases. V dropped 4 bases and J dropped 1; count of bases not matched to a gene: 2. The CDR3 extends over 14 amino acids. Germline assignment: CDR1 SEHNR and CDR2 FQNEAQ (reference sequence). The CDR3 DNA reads TGTGCCAGCAGCTACGACAGGGGGTCCTACGAGCAGTACTTC. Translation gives CASSYDRGSYEQYF.

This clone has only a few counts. As DNA, the CDR3 is TGTGCCAGCAGCAAACAGAACGCGGAGCTTAATGAAAAACTGTTTTTT. Translating it yields CASSKQNAELNEKLFF. V and J are TRBV21-1 and TRBJ1-4. TRBV21-1 is flagged as a pseudogene. The CDR3 length is 16 residues.

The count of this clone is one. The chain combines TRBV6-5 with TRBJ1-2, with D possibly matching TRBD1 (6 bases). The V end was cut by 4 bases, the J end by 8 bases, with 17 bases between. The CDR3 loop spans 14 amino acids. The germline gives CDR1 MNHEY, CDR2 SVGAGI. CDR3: CASSFREGRGGYTF. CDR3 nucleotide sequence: TGTGCCAGCAGTTTCCGGGAGGGAAGGGGGGGCTACACCTTC.

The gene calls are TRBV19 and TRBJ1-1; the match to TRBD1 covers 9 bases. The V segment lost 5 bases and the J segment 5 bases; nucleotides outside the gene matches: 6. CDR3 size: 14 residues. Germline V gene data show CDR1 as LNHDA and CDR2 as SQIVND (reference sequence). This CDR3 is CASSWTGAGTEAFF. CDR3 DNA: TGTGCCAGTAGTTGGACAGGGGCGGGAACTGAAGCTTTCTTT.

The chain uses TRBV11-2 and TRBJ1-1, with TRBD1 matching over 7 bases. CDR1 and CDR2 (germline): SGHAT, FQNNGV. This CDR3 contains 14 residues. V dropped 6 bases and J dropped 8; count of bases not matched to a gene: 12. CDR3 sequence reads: CASRLDTKTGEAFF. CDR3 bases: TGTGCCAGCAGACTAGACACCAAGACAGGGGAAGCTTTCTTT.

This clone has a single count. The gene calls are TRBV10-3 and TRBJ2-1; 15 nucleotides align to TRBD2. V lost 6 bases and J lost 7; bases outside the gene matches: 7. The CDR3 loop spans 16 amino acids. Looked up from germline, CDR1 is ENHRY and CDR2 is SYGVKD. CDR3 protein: CAIRGLAGGPGNEQFF. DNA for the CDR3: TGTGCCATCAGAGGACTAGCGGGGGGGCCTGGTAATGAGCAGTTCTTC.

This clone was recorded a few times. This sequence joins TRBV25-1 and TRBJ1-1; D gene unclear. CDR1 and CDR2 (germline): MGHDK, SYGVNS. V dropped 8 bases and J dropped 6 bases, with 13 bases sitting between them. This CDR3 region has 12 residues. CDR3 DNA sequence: TGTGCCAGCGGCGGGTACGGGGCTGAAGCTTTCTTT. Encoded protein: CASGGYGAEAFF.

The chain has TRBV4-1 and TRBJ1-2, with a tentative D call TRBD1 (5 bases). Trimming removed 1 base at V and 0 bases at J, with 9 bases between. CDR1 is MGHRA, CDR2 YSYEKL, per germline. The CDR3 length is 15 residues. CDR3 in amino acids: CASSQVGETNYGYTF. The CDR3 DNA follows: TGCGCCAGCAGCCAAGTAGGGGAAACTAACTATGGCTACACCTTC.

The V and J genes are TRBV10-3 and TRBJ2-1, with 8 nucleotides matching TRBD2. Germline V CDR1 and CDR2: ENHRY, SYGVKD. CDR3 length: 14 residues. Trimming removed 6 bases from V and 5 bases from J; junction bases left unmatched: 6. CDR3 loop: CAIRTGGGNNEQFF. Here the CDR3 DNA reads TGTGCCATCAGGACGGGAGGGGGAAACAATGAGCAGTTCTTC.

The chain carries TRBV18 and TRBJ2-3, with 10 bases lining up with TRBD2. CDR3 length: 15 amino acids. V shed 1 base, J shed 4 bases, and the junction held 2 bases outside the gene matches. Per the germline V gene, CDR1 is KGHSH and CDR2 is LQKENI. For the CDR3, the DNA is TGTGCCAGCTCACCACAGCGGGGGGGATCAGATACGCAGTATTTT. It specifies CASSPQRGGSDTQYF.

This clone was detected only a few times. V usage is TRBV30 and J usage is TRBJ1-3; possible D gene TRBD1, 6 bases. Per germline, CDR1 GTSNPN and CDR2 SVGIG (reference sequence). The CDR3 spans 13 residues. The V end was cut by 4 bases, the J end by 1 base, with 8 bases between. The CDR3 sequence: CAWTTGSGNTIYF. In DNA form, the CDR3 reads TGTGCCTGGACTACAGGGTCTGGAAACACCATATATTTT.

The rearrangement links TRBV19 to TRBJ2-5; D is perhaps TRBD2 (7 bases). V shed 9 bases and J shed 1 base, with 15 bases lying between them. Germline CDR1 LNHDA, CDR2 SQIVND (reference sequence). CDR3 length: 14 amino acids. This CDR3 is CASQGAGAQETQYF. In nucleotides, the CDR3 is TGTGCCAGCCAAGGGGCGGGGGCCCAAGAGACCCAGTACTTC.

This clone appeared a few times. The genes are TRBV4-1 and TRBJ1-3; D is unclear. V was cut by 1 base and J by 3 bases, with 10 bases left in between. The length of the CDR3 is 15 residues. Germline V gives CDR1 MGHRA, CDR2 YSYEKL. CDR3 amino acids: CASSQVKDFGNTIYF. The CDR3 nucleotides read TGCGCCAGCAGCCAAGTCAAAGACTTTGGAAACACCATATATTTT.

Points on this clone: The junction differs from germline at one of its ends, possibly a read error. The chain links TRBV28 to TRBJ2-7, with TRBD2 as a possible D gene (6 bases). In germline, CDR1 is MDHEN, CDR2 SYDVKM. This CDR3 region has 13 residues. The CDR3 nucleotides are TGTGCCAGCGGCGCGGGATCTTCCTTCGAGCAGTACTTC. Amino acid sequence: CASGAGSSFEQYF.

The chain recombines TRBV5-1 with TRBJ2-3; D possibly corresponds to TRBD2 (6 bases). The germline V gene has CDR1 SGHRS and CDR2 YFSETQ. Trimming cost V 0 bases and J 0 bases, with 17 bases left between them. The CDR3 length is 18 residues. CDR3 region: CASSLGFAGRTSTDTQYF. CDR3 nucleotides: TGCGCCAGCAGCTTGGGATTCGCGGGGCGAACTAGCACAGATACGCAGTATTTT.